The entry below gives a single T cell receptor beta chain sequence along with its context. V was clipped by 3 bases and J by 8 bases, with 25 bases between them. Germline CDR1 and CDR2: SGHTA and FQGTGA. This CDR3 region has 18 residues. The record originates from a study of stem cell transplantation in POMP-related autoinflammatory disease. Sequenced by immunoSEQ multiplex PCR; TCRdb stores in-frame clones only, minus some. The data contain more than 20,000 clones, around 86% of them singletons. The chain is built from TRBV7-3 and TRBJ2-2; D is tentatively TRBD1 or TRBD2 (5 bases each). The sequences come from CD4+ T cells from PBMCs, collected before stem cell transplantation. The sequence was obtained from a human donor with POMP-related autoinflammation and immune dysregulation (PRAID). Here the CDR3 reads CASSFLGPGGSTEGELFF. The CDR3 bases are TGTGCCAGCAGCTTTTTGGGGCCGGGCGGGTCCACTGAGGGGGAGCTGTTTTTT. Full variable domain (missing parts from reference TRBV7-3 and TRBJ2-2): GAGVSQTPSNKVTEKGKYVELRCDPISGHTALYWYRQSLGQGPEFLIYFQGTGAADDSGLPNDRFFAVRPEGSVSTLKIQRTERGDSAVYLCASSFLGPGGSTEGELFFGEGSRLTVL.